The sequence of this TCR beta chain was determined in a study of identical twins. In this sample, this clonotype turned up a few times. The antigen remains unidentified. Findings and caveats of the study: Out-of-frame alpha sequences common to twins exhibited a surplus of low generation probability.

The CDR3 consists of 15 residues. J lost 3 bases, V lost 3 bases, and 5 bases had no gene match. One entry per CDR3 protein results from TCRdb running MiXCR on the 5' RACE reads. The sample yields 1,800,000 or so distinct CDR3 sequences, about 31% seen once. The chain carries TRBV12-3 or TRBV12-4 and TRBJ1-2, with TRBD1 matching 9 bases. The clonotype was recovered from a newborn girl in good health. Sequenced input: cord blood. The CDR3 sequence: CASSLGQGRDYGYTF. CDR3 bases: TGTGCCAGCAGTTTGGGACAGGGTCGGGACTATGGCTACACCTTC.